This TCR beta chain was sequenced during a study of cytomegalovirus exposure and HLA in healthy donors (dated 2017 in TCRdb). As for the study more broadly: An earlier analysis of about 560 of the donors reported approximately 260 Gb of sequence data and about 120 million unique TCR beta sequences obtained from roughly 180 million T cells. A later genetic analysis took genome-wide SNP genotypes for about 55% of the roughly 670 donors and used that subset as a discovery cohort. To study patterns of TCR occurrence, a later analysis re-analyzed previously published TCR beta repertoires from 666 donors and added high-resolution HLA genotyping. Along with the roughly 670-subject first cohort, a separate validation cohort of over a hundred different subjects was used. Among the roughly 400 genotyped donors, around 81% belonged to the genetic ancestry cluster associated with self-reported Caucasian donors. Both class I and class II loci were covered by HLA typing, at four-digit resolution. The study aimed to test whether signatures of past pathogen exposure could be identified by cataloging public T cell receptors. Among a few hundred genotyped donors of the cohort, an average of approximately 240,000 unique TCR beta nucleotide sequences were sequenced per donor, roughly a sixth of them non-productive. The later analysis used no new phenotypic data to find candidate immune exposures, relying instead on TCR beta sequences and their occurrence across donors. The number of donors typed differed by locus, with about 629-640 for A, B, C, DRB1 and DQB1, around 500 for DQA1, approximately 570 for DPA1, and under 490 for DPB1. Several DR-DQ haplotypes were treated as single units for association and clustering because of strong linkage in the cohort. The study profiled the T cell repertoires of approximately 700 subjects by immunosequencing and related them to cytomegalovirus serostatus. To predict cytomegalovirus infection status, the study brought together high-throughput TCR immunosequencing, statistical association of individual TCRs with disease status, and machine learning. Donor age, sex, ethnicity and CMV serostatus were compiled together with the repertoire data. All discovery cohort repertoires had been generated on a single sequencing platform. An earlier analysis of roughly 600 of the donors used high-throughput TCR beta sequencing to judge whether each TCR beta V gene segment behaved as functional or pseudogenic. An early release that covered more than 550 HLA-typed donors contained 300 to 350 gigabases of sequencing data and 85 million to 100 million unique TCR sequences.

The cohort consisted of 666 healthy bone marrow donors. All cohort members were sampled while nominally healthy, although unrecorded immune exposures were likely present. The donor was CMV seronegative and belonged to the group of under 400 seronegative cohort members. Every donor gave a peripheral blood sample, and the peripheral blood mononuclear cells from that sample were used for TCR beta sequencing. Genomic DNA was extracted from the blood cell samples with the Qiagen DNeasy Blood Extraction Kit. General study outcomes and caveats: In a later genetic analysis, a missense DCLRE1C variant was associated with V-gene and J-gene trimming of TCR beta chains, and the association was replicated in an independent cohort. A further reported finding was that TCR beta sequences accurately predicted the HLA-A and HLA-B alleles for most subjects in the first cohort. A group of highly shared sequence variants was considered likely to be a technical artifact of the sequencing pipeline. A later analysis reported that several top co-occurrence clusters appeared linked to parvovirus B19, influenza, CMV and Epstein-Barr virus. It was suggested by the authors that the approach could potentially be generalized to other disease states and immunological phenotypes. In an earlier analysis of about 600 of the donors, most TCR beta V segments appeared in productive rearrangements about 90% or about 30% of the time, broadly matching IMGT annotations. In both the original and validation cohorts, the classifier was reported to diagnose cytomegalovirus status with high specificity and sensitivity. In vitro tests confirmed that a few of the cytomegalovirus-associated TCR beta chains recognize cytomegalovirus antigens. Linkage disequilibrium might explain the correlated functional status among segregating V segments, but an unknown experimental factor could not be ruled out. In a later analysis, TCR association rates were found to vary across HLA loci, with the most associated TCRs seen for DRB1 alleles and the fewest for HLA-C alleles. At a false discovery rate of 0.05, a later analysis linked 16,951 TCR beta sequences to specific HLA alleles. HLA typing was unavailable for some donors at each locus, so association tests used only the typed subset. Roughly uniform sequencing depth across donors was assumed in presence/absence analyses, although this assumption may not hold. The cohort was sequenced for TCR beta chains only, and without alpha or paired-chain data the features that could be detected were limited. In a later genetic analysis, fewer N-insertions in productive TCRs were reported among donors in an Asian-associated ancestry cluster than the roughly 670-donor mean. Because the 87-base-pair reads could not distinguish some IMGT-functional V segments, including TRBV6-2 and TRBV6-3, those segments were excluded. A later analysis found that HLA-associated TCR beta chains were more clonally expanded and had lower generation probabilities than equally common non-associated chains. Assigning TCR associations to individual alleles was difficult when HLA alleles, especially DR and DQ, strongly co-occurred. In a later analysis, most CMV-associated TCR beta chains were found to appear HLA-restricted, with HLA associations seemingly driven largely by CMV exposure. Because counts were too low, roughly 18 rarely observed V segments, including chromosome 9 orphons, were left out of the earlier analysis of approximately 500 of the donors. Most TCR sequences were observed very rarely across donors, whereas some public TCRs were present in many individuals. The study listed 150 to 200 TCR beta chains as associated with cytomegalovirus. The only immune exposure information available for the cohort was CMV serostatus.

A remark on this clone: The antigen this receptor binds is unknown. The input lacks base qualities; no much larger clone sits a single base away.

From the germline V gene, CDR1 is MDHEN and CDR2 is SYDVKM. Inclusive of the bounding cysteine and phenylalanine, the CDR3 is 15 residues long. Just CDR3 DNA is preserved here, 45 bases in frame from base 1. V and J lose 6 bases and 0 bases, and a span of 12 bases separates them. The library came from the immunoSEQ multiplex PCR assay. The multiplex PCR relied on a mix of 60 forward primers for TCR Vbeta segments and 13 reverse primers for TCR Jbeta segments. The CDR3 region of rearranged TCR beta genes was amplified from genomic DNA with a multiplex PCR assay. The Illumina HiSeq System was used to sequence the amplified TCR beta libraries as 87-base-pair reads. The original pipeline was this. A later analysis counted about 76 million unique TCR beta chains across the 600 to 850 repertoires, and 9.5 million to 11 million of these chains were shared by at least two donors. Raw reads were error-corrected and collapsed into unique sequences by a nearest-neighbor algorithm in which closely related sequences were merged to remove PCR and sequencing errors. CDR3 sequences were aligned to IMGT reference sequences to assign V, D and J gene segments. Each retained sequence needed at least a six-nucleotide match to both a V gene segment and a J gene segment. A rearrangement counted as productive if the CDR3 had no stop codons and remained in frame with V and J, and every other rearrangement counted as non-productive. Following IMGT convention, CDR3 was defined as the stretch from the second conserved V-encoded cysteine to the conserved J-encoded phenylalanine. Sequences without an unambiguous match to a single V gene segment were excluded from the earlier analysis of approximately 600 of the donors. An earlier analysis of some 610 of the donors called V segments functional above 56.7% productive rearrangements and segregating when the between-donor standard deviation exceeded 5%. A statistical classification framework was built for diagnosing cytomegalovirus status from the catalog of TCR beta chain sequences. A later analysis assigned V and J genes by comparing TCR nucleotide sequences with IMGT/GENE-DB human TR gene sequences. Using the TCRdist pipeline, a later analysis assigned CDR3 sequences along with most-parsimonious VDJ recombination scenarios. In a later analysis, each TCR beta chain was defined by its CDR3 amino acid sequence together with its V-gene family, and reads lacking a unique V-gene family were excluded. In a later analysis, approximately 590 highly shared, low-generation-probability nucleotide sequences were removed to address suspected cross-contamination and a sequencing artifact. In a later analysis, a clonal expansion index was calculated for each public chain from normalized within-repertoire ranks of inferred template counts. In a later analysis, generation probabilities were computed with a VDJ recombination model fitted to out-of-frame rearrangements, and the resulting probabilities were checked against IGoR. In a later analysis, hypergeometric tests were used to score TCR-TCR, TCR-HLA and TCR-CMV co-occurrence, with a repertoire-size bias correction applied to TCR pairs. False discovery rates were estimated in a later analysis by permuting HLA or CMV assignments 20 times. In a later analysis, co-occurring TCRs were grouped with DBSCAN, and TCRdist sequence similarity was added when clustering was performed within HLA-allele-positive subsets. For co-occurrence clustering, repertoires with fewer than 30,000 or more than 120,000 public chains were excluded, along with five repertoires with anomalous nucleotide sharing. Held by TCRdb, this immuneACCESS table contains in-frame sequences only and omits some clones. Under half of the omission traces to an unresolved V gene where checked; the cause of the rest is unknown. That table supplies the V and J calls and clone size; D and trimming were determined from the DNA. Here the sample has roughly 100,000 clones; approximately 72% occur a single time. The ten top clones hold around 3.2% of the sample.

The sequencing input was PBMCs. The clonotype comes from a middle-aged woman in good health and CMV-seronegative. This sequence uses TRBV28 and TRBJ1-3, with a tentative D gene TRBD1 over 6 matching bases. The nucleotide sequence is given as TGTGCCAGCAGGTCACAGGGCTACTCTGGAAACACCATATATTTT. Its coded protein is CASRSQGYSGNTIYF.